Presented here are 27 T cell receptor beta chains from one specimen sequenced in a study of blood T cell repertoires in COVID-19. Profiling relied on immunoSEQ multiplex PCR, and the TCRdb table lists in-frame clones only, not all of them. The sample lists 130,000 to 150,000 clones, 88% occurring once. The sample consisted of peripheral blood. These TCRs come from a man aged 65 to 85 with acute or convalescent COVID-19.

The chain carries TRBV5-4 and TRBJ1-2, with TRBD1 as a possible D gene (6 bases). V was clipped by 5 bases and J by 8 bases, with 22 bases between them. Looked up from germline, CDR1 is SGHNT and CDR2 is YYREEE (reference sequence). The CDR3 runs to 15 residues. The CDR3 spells CASRNPGQTVGGYTF. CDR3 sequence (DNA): TGTGCCAGCAGAAACCCAGGACAGACCGTGGGGGGCTACACCTTC.

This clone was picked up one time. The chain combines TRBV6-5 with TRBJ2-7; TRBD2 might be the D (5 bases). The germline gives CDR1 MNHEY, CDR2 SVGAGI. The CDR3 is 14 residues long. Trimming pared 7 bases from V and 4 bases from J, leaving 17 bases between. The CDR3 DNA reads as TGTGCCAGCACGTGGCTAGCCCGTGGTTACGAGCAGTACTTC. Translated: CASTWLARGYEQYF.

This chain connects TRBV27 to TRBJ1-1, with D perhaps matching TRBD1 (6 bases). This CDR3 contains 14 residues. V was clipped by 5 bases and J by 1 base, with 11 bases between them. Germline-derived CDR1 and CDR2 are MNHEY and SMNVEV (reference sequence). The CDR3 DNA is TGTGCCAGCAGTAAACAGGGCGAGAACACTGAAGCTTTCTTT. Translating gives CASSKQGENTEAFF.

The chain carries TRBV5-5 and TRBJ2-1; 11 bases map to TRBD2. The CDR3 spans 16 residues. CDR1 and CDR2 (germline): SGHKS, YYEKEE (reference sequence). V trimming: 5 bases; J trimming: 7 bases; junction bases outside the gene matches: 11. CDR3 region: CASRTRTSGSMNEQFF. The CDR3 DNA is TGTGCCAGCAGGACGCGAACTAGCGGGAGTATGAATGAGCAGTTCTTC.

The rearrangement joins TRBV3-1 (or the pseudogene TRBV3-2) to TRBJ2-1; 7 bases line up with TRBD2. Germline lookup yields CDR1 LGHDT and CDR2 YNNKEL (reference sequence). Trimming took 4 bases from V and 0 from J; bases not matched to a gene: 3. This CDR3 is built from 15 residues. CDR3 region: CASSRGTNSYNEQFF. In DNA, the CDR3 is TGTGCCAGCAGCCGGGGGACTAACTCCTACAATGAGCAGTTCTTC.

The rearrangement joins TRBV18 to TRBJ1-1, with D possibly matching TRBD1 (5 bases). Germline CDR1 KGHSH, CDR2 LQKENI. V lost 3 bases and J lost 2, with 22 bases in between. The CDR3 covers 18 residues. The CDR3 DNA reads TGTGCCAGCTCACCCCGAAGCGACAGCTCGATGGGAAACACTGAAGCTTTCTTT. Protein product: CASSPRSDSSMGNTEAFF.

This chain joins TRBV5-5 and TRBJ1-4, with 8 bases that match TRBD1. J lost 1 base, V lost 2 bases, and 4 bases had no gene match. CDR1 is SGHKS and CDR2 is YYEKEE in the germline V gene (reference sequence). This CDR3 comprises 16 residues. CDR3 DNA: TGTGCCAGCAGCTTAGCAGGGGGCGGAACTAATGAAAAACTGTTTTTT. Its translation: CASSLAGGGTNEKLFF. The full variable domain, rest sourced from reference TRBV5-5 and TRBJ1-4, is DAGVTQSPTHLIKTRGQQVTLRCSPISGHKSVSWYQQVLGQGPQFIFQYYEKEERGRGNFPDRFSARQFPNYSSELNVNALLLGDSALYLCASSLAGGGTNEKLFFGSGTQLSVL.

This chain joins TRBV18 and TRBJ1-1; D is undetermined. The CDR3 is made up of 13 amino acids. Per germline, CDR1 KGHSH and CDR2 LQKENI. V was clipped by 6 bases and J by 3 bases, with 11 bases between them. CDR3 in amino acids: CASSGRGDTEAFF. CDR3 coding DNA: TGTGCCAGCTCCGGCCGCGGGGACACTGAAGCTTTCTTT.

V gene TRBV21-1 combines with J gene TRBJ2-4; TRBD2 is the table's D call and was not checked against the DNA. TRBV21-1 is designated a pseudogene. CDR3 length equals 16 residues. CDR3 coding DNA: TGTGCCAGCAGCAGTGGACTAGCGTTAGCCAAAAACATTCAGTACTTC. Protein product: CASSSGLALAKNIQYF.

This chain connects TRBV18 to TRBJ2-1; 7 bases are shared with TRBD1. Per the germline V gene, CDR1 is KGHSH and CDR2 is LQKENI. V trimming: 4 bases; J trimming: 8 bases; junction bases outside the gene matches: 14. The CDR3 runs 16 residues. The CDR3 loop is CASSRQAGTEGDEQFF. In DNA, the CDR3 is TGTGCCAGCTCACGACAAGCCGGGACAGAGGGCGATGAGCAGTTCTTC.

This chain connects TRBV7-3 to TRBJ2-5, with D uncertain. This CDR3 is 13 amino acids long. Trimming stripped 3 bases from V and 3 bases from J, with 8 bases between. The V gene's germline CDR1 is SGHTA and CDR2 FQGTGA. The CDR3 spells CASSFSAEETQYF. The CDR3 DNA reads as TGTGCCAGCAGCTTCTCGGCGGAAGAGACCCAGTACTTC.

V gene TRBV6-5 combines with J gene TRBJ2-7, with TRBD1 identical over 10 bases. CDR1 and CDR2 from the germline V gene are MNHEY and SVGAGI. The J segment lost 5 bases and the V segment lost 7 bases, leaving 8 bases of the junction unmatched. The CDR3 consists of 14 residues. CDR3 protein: CASTLTGGSDEQYF. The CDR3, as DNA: TGTGCCAGCACCTTGACAGGGGGCTCTGACGAGCAGTACTTC.

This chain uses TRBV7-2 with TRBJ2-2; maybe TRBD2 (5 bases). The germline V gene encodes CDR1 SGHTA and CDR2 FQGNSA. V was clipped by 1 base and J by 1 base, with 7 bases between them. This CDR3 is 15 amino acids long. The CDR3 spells CASSLGAGNTGELFF. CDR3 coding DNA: TGTGCCAGCAGCTTAGGGGCGGGGAACACCGGGGAGCTGTTTTTT. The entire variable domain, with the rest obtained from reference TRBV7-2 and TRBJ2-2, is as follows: GAGVSQSPSNKVTEKGKDVELRCDPISGHTALYWYRQSLGQGLEFLIYFQGNSAPDKSGLPSDRFSAERTGGSVSTLTIQRTQQEDSAVYLCASSLGAGNTGELFFGEGSRLTVL.

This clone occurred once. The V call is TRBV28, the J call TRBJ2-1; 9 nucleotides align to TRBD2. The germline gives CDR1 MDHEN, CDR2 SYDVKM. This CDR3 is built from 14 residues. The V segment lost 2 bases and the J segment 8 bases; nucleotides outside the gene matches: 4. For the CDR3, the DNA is TGTGCCAGCAGTTTAGCTAGCGGGATCCATGAGCAGTTCTTC. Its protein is CASSLASGIHEQFF.

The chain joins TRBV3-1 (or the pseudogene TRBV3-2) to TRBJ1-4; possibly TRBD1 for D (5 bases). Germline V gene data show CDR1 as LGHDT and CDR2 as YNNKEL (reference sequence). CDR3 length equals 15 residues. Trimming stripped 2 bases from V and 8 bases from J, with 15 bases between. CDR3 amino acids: CASSQWAGRGEKLFF. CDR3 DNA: TGTGCCAGCAGCCAATGGGCAGGGCGCGGAGAAAAACTGTTTTTT.

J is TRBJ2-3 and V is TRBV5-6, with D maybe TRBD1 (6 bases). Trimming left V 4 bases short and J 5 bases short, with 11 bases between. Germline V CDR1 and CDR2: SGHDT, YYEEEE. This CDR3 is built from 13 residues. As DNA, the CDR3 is TGTGCCAGCAGCATCATAGGGGGAGATACGCAGTATTTT. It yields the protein CASSIIGGDTQYF.

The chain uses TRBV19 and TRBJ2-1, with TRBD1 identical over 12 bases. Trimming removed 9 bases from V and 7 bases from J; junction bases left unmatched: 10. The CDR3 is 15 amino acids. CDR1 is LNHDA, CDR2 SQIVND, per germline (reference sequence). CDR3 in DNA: TGTGCCAGCCAAAGGGGACAGGGGGCATTTAATGAGCAGTTCTTC. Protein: CASQRGQGAFNEQFF.

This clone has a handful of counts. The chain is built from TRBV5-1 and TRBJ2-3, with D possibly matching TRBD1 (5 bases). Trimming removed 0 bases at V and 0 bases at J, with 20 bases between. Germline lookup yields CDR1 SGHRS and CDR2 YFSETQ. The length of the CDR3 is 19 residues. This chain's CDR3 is CASSLAPLDSLLSTDTQYF. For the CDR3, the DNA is TGCGCCAGCAGCTTGGCCCCGCTTGACAGTTTACTTAGCACAGATACGCAGTATTTT.

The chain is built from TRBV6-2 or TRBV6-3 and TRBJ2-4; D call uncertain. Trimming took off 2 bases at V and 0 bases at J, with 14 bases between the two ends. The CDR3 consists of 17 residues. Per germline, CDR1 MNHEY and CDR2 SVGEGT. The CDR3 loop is CASSYPTAALAKNIQYF. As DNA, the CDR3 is TGTGCCAGCAGTTACCCGACGGCGGCTCTAGCCAAAAACATTCAGTACTTC.

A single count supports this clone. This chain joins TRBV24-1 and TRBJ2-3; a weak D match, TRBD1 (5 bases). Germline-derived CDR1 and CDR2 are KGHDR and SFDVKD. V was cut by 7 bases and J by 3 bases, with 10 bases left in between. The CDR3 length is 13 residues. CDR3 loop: CATRADRTDTQYF. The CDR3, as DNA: TGTGCCACCAGGGCTGACAGAACAGATACGCAGTATTTT.

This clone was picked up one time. The CDR3 nucleotides are TGTGCCAGCAGCCTAGGGACAGGGAACAGTCAGCCCCAGCATTTT. Translating it yields CASSLGTGNSQPQHF. This rearrangement joins TRBV9 to TRBJ1-5; the match to TRBD1 covers 9 bases. The V gene end was trimmed by 4 bases and the J gene end by 6 bases; junction bases not matched to a gene: 8. The germline gives CDR1 SGDLS, CDR2 YYNGEE. The CDR3 extends over 15 amino acids.

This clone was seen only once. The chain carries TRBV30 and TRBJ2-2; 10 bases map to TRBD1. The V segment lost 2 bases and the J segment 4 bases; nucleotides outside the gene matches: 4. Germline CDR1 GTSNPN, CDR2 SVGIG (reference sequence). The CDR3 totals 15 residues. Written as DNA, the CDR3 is TGTGCCTGGAGTAGGGGACAGGGGCCCACCGGGGAGCTGTTTTTT. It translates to CAWSRGQGPTGELFF.

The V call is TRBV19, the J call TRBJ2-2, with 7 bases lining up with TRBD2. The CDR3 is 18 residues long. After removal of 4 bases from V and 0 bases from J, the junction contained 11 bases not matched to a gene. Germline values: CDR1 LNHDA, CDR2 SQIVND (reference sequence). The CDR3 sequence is CASSTGRGGRSNTGELFF. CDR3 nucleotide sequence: TGTGCCAGTAGTACTGGTAGGGGCGGGAGATCGAACACCGGGGAGCTGTTTTTT.

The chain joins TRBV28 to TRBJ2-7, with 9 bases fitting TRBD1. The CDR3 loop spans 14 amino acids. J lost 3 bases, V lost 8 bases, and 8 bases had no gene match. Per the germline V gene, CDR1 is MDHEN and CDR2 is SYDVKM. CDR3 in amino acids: CASLGTGSYYEQYF. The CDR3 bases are TGTGCCAGCTTAGGGACAGGGTCATACTACGAGCAGTACTTC.

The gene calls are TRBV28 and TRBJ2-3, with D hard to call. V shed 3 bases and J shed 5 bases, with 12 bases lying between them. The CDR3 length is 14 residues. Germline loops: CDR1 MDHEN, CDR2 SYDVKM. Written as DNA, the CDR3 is TGTGCCAGCAGTTTCTTGGCAGGCAAAGATACGCAGTATTTT. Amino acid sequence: CASSFLAGKDTQYF.

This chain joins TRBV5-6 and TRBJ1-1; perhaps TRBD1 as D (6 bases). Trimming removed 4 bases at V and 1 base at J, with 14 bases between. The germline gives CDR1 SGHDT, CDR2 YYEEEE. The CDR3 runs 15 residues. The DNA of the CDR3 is TGTGCCAGCAGCGCAGGACAGATATCGAACACTGAAGCTTTCTTT. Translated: CASSAGQISNTEAFF.

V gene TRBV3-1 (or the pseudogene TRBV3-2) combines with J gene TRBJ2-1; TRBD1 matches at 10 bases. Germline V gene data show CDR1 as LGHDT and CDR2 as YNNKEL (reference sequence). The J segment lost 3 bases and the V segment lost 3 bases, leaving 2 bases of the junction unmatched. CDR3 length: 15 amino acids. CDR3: CASSHRDRGYNEQFF. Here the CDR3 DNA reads TGTGCCAGCAGCCACCGGGACAGGGGCTACAATGAGCAGTTCTTC.